The entry that follows covers one T cell receptor (beta chain) sequence. Its target is unknown. Germline V gene lookup returns CDR1 SGHVS and CDR2 FNYEAQ. Trimming took 4 bases from V and 4 from J; bases not matched to a gene: 5. The CDR3 has 15 residues. This specimen comes from a study of shared clonotypes between healthy human individuals. Overall study context: CD4 naive cells filled three plates per donor, CD4 memory three, CD8 naive two and CD8 memory one. General study points: Compared with memory subsets, naive subsets generally had larger estimated richness. Though the depth was large, rarefaction showed that sorted-subset sequencing was incomplete.

CD45RO negativity and positive selection for CCR7 defined naive CD8 cells, a population that excluded terminally differentiated effector memory CD45RA+ cells. Every donor, a Caucasian adult, lived in Nashville, Tennessee. This table comes from immunoSEQ multiplex PCR, and its TCRdb copy is limited to in-frame clones, with some not included. This table has fewer than 800,000 clones, approximately 90% appearing once. The material sequenced was naive CD8+ T cells sorted from blood. This clonotype was obtained from a man aged 30-40 years in good health. The rearrangement joins TRBV7-6 to TRBJ2-7; the match to TRBD2 covers 12 bases. The CDR3 here is CASSWRLAGEYEQYF. The CDR3 DNA follows: TGTGCCAGCAGCTGGAGACTAGCGGGGGAATACGAGCAGTACTTC.